These T cell receptor beta chains were read from a single sample in a study of shared clonotypes between healthy human individuals. Using immunoSEQ multiplex PCR, the repertoire was profiled, and TCRdb retains in-frame clones only, with some absent. The data show just over 2,000,000 clones, roughly 94% seen once. Sequencing was performed on naive CD8+ T cells sorted from blood. These receptors were obtained from a man aged 18 to 30 in good health. CDR3s include the opening cysteine and the closing phenylalanine or tryptophan. D genes are given only for firm matches. Some rows mark clone size as missing; the rest say once, few, many or name a class of expanded clone.

V gene	J gene	D gene	CDR3 length	clone size	CDR3 DNA	CDR3 protein
TRBV6-5	TRBJ2-7	TRBD2	15	.	TGTGCCAGCAGTTTCGAACCTAGCGGGAGCAGCGAGCAGTACTTC	CASSFEPSGSSEQYF
TRBV6-1	TRBJ2-7	.	15	.	TGTGCCAGCAGATTGACCCCAGGGTCAATTTACGAGCAGTACTTC	CASRLTPGSIYEQYF
TRBV9	TRBJ2-7	.	14	.	TGTGCCAGCAGCGTAGGAGGAGCCACCTACGAGCAGTACTTC	CASSVGGATYEQYF
TRBV27	TRBJ2-1	.	13	.	TGTGCCAGCAACCAGGGTGAGGTCAATGAGCAGTTCTTC	CASNQGEVNEQFF
TRBV6-5	TRBJ2-1	.	15	.	TGTGCCAGCAGTCCGAGCGTAAGCTCCTACAATGAGCAGTTCTTC	CASSPSVSSYNEQFF
TRBV21-1	TRBJ1-4	.	15	.	TGTGCCAGCAGCAAAGTGCGGGAACATAATGAAAAACTGTTTTTT	CASSKVREHNEKLFF
TRBV6-5	TRBJ2-7	.	12	few	TGTGCCAGCAGGCAGTCGGGAAGGGAGCAGTACTTC	CASRQSGREQYF
TRBV30	TRBJ2-2	.	17	.	TGTGCCTGGTGCCTACGGCCCCTCGGTAGGGTAGGGGGGGAGCTGTTTTTT	CAWCLRPLGRVGGELFF
TRBV4-3	TRBJ2-1	TRBD2	16	.	TGCGCCAGCAGCCAAGAAACTAGCGGGAGCCTACTGGGGCAGTTCTTC	CASSQETSGSLLGQFF
TRBV6-1	TRBJ2-2	TRBD2	17	.	TGTGCCAGCAGTGAAGGAACGGGACTAGCGGGAACCGGGGAGCTGTTTTTT	CASSEGTGLAGTGELFF
TRBV27	TRBJ2-2	.	15	.	TGTGCCAGCAGTTTAAGGGTTTACGACACCGGGGAGCTGTTTTTT	CASSLRVYDTGELFF
TRBV27	TRBJ1-1	.	14	.	TGTGCCAGCAGTTTAGGGCAGATGAACACTGAAGCTTTCTTT	CASSLGQMNTEAFF
TRBV30	TRBJ1-2	TRBD1	13	.	TGTGCCTGGCTTGGGACAGGAAGACCCGGCTACACCTTC	CAWLGTGRPGYTF
TRBV5-6	TRBJ2-7	TRBD1	14	.	TGTGCCAGCAGCTTTGCGACAGGGACCTACGAGCAGTACTTC	CASSFATGTYEQYF
TRBV28	TRBJ2-7	.	12	.	TGTGCCAGCTCCGAATCGGGAAACGAGCAGTACTTC	CASSESGNEQYF
TRBV29-1	TRBJ2-5	.	12	.	TGCAGCGCTGAGGGACAACAAGAGACCCAGTACTTC	CSAEGQQETQYF
TRBV5-3	TRBJ1-5	.	18	.	TGTGCCAGAAGCTTCCCGGGGGTTAGGCCTTGCTATAATCAGCCCCAGCATTTT	CARSFPGVRPCYNQPQHF
TRBV12-5	TRBJ2-3	.	15	once	TGTGCTAGTAACCTGAAAAGGGGGGCAACAGATACGCAGTATTTT	CASNLKRGATDTQYF
TRBV4-3	TRBJ2-7	.	14	.	TGCGCCAGCAGCCAAGATATGGGCCGCTACGAGCAGTACTTC	CASSQDMGRYEQYF
TRBV28	TRBJ1-6	.	15	.	TGTGCCAGCACCGACCGGGACGTCAATAATTCACCCCTCCACTTT	CASTDRDVNNSPLHF
TRBV27	TRBJ2-7	.	16	.	TGTGCCAGCAGTGGCAGGTCTGAGCGGACTTACTACGAGCAGTACTTC	CASSGRSERTYYEQYF
TRBV5-1	TRBJ2-7	TRBD2	15	.	TGCGCCAGCAGCCTGGGACTAGCGGGATCCTACGAGCAGTACTTC	CASSLGLAGSYEQYF
TRBV13	TRBJ2-7	TRBD2	15	.	TGTGCCAGCAGCCAGGGACTAGCGGGTAACCACGAGCAGTACTTC	CASSQGLAGNHEQYF
TRBV7-9	TRBJ2-3	.	17	.	TGTGCCAGCAGCTTAGACGCCCTAGCGCTACTCACAGATACGCAGTATTTT	CASSLDALALLTDTQYF
TRBV28	TRBJ2-2	TRBD1	14	.	TGTGCCAGCAGTTTGACAGGGGGCAGCGGGGAGCTGTTTTTT	CASSLTGGSGELFF
TRBV5-1	TRBJ2-5	.	16	.	TGCGCCAGCAGCTTCAGGGGCCGGGTGGAGCAAGAGACCCAGTACTTC	CASSFRGRVEQETQYF
TRBV7-8	TRBJ1-6	.	13	.	TGTGCCAGCAGCGCCGGCATCGGGTTGGCCCTCCACTTT	CASSAGIGLALHF
TRBV10-3	TRBJ1-2	.	16	.	TGTGCCATCAGAGCGAGATGGGGGGCGCAACCCTATGGCTACACCTTC	CAIRARWGAQPYGYTF
TRBV4-1	TRBJ2-3	.	14	.	TGCGCCAGCAGCCAGCATCCTAGCACAGATACGCAGTATTTT	CASSQHPSTDTQYF
TRBV2	TRBJ2-5	.	15	.	TGTGCCAGCAGTGAGTCCATTGACCGGTTAGAGACCCAGTACTTC	CASSESIDRLETQYF
TRBV6-5	TRBJ1-1	.	14	.	TGTGCCAGCAGTTATCACAGGTCTAGCACTGAAGCTTTCTTT	CASSYHRSSTEAFF
TRBV27	TRBJ2-3	.	15	.	TGTGCCAGCAGTTATGGGCCAGGTAGCACAGATACGCAGTATTTT	CASSYGPGSTDTQYF
TRBV27	TRBJ1-1	.	14	once	TGTGCCAGCAGTTTGGGAGGGGCATACACTGAAGCTTTCTTT	CASSLGGAYTEAFF
TRBV13	TRBJ2-7	.	18	.	TGTGCCAGCAGCTTAGGGAGAAAAGGGGGTTTTGGCTCCTACGAGCAGTACTTC	CASSLGRKGGFGSYEQYF
TRBV4-3	TRBJ1-1	TRBD1	18	.	TGCGCCAGCAGCCAAGACGATACAGGGGCGCGGTTGGACACTGAAGCTTTCTTT	CASSQDDTGARLDTEAFF
TRBV10-3	TRBJ2-7	.	12	once	TGTGCCATCAGAGCAGGCAGCTACGAGCAGTACTTC	CAIRAGSYEQYF
TRBV14	TRBJ2-5	TRBD2	14	.	TGTGCCAGCAGCCAACTGCTAGCGGGAGGTCCCCAGTACTTC	CASSQLLAGGPQYF
TRBV6-6	TRBJ1-2	.	16	.	TGTGCCAGCACTCCAGCCGGGGACATAAAGCCCTATGGCTACACCTTC	CASTPAGDIKPYGYTF
TRBV11-1	TRBJ2-5	.	15	.	TGTGCCAGCAGCTTATCCGGGTCAGGGGCTGGAGAGCAGTACTTC	CASSLSGSGAGEQYF
TRBV5-8	TRBJ2-1	.	12	.	TGTGCCAGCAGCCAAGTAGGCAATGAGCAGTTCTTC	CASSQVGNEQFF
TRBV27	TRBJ2-1	.	16	.	TGTGCCAGCAGTTTAGGGGTGACACCCTTTTACAATGAGCAGTTCTTC	CASSLGVTPFYNEQFF
TRBV7-2	TRBJ1-1	.	12	.	TGTGCCAGCAGCGCGATGAACACTGAAGCTTTCTTT	CASSAMNTEAFF
TRBV5-4	TRBJ2-1	.	13	.	TGTGCCAGCAGCCCCGGGATCGACAATGAGCAGTTCTTC	CASSPGIDNEQFF
TRBV27	TRBJ1-2	.	15	.	TGTGCCAGCAGTCCTACAGGGTCAGGTCTCTATGGCTACACCTTC	CASSPTGSGLYGYTF
TRBV28	TRBJ2-3	.	16	.	TGTGCCAGCACCCTGGAGGGTTTCCAGGCGTTAGGACCGCAGTATTTT	CASTLEGFQALGPQYF
TRBV7-7	TRBJ2-5	.	15	once	TGTGCTAGCAGCTCTGGACAGTCGGGTACGGAGACCCAGTACTTC	CASSSGQSGTETQYF